These 17 T cell receptor beta chains came from one sample sequenced in a study of blood T cell repertoires in COVID-19. TCRdb's table, derived via immunoSEQ multiplex PCR, lists solely in-frame clones and lacks some. The sample consists of some 320,000 clones, approximately 88% of them appearing once. Sequences were obtained from peripheral blood. These receptors were taken from a woman between 25 and 40 years old who had recovered from COVID-19.

V is TRBV28 and J is TRBJ2-5, with 9 nucleotides matching TRBD2. The CDR3 runs 15 residues. V shed 6 bases, J shed 4 bases, and the junction held 9 bases outside the gene matches. Germline V gives CDR1 MDHEN, CDR2 SYDVKM. The CDR3 loop reads CASRPGLAGRETQYF. The CDR3 DNA sequence: TGTGCCAGCAGGCCCGGGCTAGCGGGGAGAGAGACCCAGTACTTC.

The V and J genes are TRBV4-1 and TRBJ1-2; D perhaps matches TRBD1 (6 bases). The germline gives CDR1 MGHRA, CDR2 YSYEKL. V lost 0 bases, J lost 8 bases, and 16 bases lay in between. This CDR3 comprises 15 residues. CDR3 nucleotide sequence: TGCGCCAGCAGCCAAGATCAGGGGTTTCGGGGAGGCTACACCTTC. Translating it yields CASSQDQGFRGGYTF.

The rearrangement joins TRBV28 to TRBJ1-5; D possibly corresponds to TRBD1 (5 bases). The CDR3 runs to 15 residues. CDR1 and CDR2 (germline): MDHEN, SYDVKM. V shed 5 bases and J shed 7 bases, with 18 bases lying between them. Here the CDR3 DNA reads TGTGCCAGCAGTCGCCTCCCCAGGGAAGACCAGCCCCAGCATTTT. Translated: CASSRLPREDQPQHF.

The chain joins TRBV19 to TRBJ2-3, with a possible D match to TRBD2 (5 bases). The CDR3 consists of 15 residues. Trimming removed 4 bases from V and 0 bases from J, with 11 bases in between. Germline loops: CDR1 LNHDA, CDR2 SQIVND (reference sequence). The CDR3 bases are TGTGCCAGTAGTAATGTAGCGACCAGCACAGATACGCAGTATTTT. Translated, it gives CASSNVATSTDTQYF. The complete variable domain, with remaining parts taken from reference TRBV19 and TRBJ2-3, reads DGGITQSPKYLFRKEGQNVTLSCEQNLNHDAMYWYRQDPGQGLRLIYYSQIVNDFQKGDIAEGYSVSREKKESFPLTVTSAQKNPTAFYLCASSNVATSTDTQYFGPGTRLTVL.

The chain uses TRBV2 and TRBJ2-3; D possibly corresponds to TRBD2 (7 bases). V lost 4 bases to trimming and J lost 1 base, with 9 bases between them. There are 14 residues in the CDR3. The germline CDR1 and CDR2 sequences are SNHLY and FYNNEI. The CDR3 DNA follows: TGTGCCAGCAGTGGGGGGGGGCGCACAGATACGCAGTATTTT. It translates to CASSGGGRTDTQYF.

In DNA form, the CDR3 reads TGTGCCAGCAGCCATGCCGTAGCGGGGGGGTTCGAAGATACGCAGTATTTT. This translates into CASSHAVAGGFEDTQYF. V is TRBV3-1 (or the pseudogene TRBV3-2) and J is TRBJ2-3, with 11 bases aligning to TRBD2. The CDR3 has 17 residues. Germline V gene data show CDR1 as LGHDT and CDR2 as YNNKEL (reference sequence). Trimming removed 3 bases from V and 5 bases from J; junction bases left unmatched: 10.

The chain carries TRBV18 and TRBJ1-4; D gene ambiguous. Trimming stripped 4 bases from V and 5 bases from J, with 8 bases between. Germline V gives CDR1 KGHSH, CDR2 LQKENI. This CDR3 is 13 amino acids long. As DNA, the CDR3 is TGTGCCAGCTCACGCGAAAGAAATGAAAAACTGTTTTTT. This encodes CASSRERNEKLFF.

This clone was seen a handful of times. The V call is TRBV7-2, the J call TRBJ2-1, with 10 nucleotides matching TRBD1. This CDR3 region has 15 residues. Germline trimming cut 1 base from V and 6 bases from J; bases unmatched to any gene: 3. The germline CDR1 and CDR2 sequences are SGHTA and FQGNSA. The CDR3 is CASSLVGTGVNEQFF. CDR3 in DNA: TGTGCCAGCAGCTTAGTCGGGACAGGGGTCAATGAGCAGTTCTTC.

The rearrangement links TRBV6-5 to TRBJ1-3, with TRBD1 identical over 9 bases. The CDR3 loop spans 13 amino acids. Germline CDR1 and CDR2: MNHEY and SVGAGI. Germline trimming cut 6 bases from V and 4 bases from J; bases unmatched to any gene: 1. The CDR3 region is CASRDRGGNTIYF. The CDR3 nucleotides are TGTGCCAGCAGGGACAGGGGAGGAAACACCATATATTTT.

This chain connects TRBV28 to TRBJ1-6; D is possibly TRBD1 (6 bases). CDR1 is MDHEN, CDR2 SYDVKM, per germline. The V end lost 2 bases, the J end lost 8 bases, and 13 bases lay between the germline ends. The CDR3 contains 15 residues. CDR3 loop: CASSLQAHRDSPLHF. DNA of the CDR3: TGTGCCAGCAGTTTACAAGCTCACAGGGATTCACCCCTCCACTTT. The full variable domain, rest sourced from reference TRBV28 and TRBJ1-6, is DVKVTQSSRYLVKRTGEKVFLECVQDMDHENMFWYRQDPGLGLRLIYFSYDVKMKEKGDIPEGYSVSREKKERFSLILESASTNQTSMYLCASSLQAHRDSPLHFGNGTRLTVT.

The chain recombines TRBV30 with TRBJ1-5, with D unresolved. Trimming removed 1 base from V and 0 bases from J, with 13 bases in between. Germline CDR1 is GTSNPN and CDR2 is SVGIG (reference sequence). The CDR3 sequence is 16 residues long. The CDR3 region is CAWSGAAGYSNQPQHF. For the CDR3, the DNA is TGTGCCTGGAGTGGGGCCGCCGGATATAGCAATCAGCCCCAGCATTTT.

This chain uses TRBV28 with TRBJ2-7; 8 positions match TRBD1. The trim removed 1 base at V and 4 bases at J, leaving 6 bases unmatched. The CDR3 extends over 15 amino acids. Germline V gives CDR1 MDHEN, CDR2 SYDVKM. The CDR3 reads CASSLLGQGLYEQYF. The CDR3 bases are TGTGCCAGCAGTTTATTAGGACAGGGACTGTACGAGCAGTACTTC.

This clone was counted a few times. This chain links TRBV3-1 (or the pseudogene TRBV3-2) with TRBJ2-5; unclear D gene. The CDR3 has 14 residues. The V and J ends lost 4 bases and 5 bases respectively, with 14 bases between them. The germline V gene encodes CDR1 LGHDT and CDR2 YNNKEL (reference sequence). DNA for the CDR3: TGTGCCAGCAGCCCGTTCATCGGTACGGAGACCCAGTACTTC. As protein: CASSPFIGTETQYF.

The J gene is TRBJ2-3, the V gene TRBV4-1, with 12 bases that match TRBD2. V dropped 1 base and J dropped 8; count of bases not matched to a gene: 7. Germline CDR1 reads MGHRA; CDR2 reads YSYEKL. This CDR3 has 16 residues. The CDR3 region has the DNA TGCGCCAGCAGCCAAGGTCCTAGCGGGGGGGGCAGTACGCAGTATTTT. Protein product: CASSQGPSGGGSTQYF.

The V and J genes are TRBV13 and TRBJ2-1; TRBD2 might be the D (5 bases). Per the germline V gene, CDR1 is PRHDT and CDR2 is FYEKMQ (reference sequence). The V and J ends lost 0 bases and 12 bases respectively, with 21 bases between them. The CDR3 contains 16 residues. CDR3 sequence (DNA): TGTGCCAGCAGCTTAGGTCCCATTTTAACTGCGAGCGGGCAGTTCTTC. It encodes CASSLGPILTASGQFF.

The V and J genes are TRBV4-3 and TRBJ2-5; TRBD2 matches at 11 bases. This CDR3 comprises 18 residues. Germline values: CDR1 LGHNA, CDR2 YSLEER. Trimming at V came to 1 base and at J to 3 bases, leaving 10 bases not matched to a gene. CDR3 in amino acids: CASSQAGSGGASEETQYF. CDR3 coding DNA: TGCGCCAGCAGCCAAGCGGGTAGCGGGGGGGCCAGCGAAGAGACCCAGTACTTC.

CDR3: CASSVQGRETQYF. CDR3 sequence (DNA): TGTGCCAGTAGTGTACAGGGGAGAGAGACCCAGTACTTC. J is TRBJ2-5 and V is TRBV19; 7 nucleotides match TRBD1. Germline CDR1 reads LNHDA; CDR2 reads SQIVND (reference sequence). V lost 5 bases to trimming and J lost 4 bases; unmatched junction nucleotides: 4. CDR3 length: 13 amino acids.